This entry lists 9 T cell receptor beta chains sequenced from one sample in a study of T cell changes during pregnancy in multiple sclerosis. Sequencing used immunoSEQ multiplex PCR; TCRdb keeps in-frame clones, though not all of them. The data show roughly 120,000 clones, around 90% seen once. The input for sequencing was peripheral blood, taken in the third trimester of pregnancy. The receptors originated from a female donor with multiple sclerosis, enrolled in a pregnancy study.

The chain recombines TRBV29-1 with TRBJ2-2, with 11 bases fitting TRBD2. The V gene's germline CDR1 is SQVTM and CDR2 ANQGSEA. V was clipped by 4 bases and J by 4 bases; unmatched bases: 5. The CDR3 length is 15 residues. The CDR3 loop is CSVGLAGWGTGELFF. CDR3 DNA: TGCAGCGTTGGACTAGCGGGATGGGGCACCGGGGAGCTGTTTTTT.

The chain has TRBV2 and TRBJ2-2; 8 nucleotides align to TRBD2. CDR3 length equals 16 residues. V shed 6 bases, J shed 4 bases, and the junction held 10 bases outside the gene matches. The germline V gene has CDR1 SNHLY and CDR2 FYNNEI. CDR3: CASRGPGLEGTGELFF. CDR3 DNA sequence: TGTGCCAGCAGGGGACCGGGACTAGAAGGCACCGGGGAGCTGTTTTTT.

The rearrangement uses TRBV5-6 and TRBJ2-3, with 12 bases identical to TRBD2. V trimming: 3 bases; J trimming: 3 bases; junction bases outside the gene matches: 5. Germline assignment: CDR1 SGHDT and CDR2 YYEEEE. This CDR3 contains 16 residues. The CDR3 spells CASSSSGGGGTDTQYF. Here the CDR3 DNA reads TGTGCCAGCAGCTCTAGCGGGGGGGGAGGGACAGATACGCAGTATTTT.

This sequence joins TRBV5-1 and TRBJ2-1; 7 bases map to TRBD2. The V segment lost 4 bases and the J segment 7 bases; nucleotides outside the gene matches: 8. This CDR3 contains 14 residues. Germline CDR1 reads SGHRS; CDR2 reads YFSETQ. Here the CDR3 reads CASSTTGTTNEQFF. The CDR3, as DNA: TGCGCCAGCAGCACAACCGGGACTACAAATGAGCAGTTCTTC.

The gene calls are TRBV9 and TRBJ1-2; D is perhaps TRBD1 (6 bases). Trimming shortened V by 3 bases and J by 0 bases, and 18 bases separated the two germline ends. This CDR3 comprises 17 residues. Germline-derived CDR1 and CDR2 are SGDLS and YYNGEE. This CDR3 reads CASSAGEGTRTNYGYTF. Here the CDR3 DNA reads TGTGCCAGCAGCGCAGGAGAAGGGACACGAACTAACTATGGCTACACCTTC.

The chain carries TRBV4-1 and TRBJ2-1, with 10 bases that match TRBD2. V lost 5 bases to trimming and J lost 8 bases; unmatched junction nucleotides: 6. Per the germline V gene, CDR1 is MGHRA and CDR2 is YSYEKL. The CDR3 consists of 14 residues. CDR3 sequence: CASSVLAGAHEQFF. The CDR3 region has the DNA TGCGCCAGCAGCGTCCTAGCGGGAGCCCATGAGCAGTTCTTC.

This sequence joins TRBV7-3 and TRBJ2-2; D remains unclear. CDR1 is SGHTA, CDR2 FQGTGA, per germline. V lost 6 bases and J lost 2, with 7 bases in between. The CDR3 spans 13 residues. Here the CDR3 reads CASSYKNTGELFF. CDR3 sequence (DNA): TGTGCCAGCAGTTATAAAAACACCGGGGAGCTGTTTTTT.

The gene calls are TRBV10-3 and TRBJ1-2; D call uncertain. Trimming cost V 2 bases and J 4 bases, with 14 bases left between them. The CDR3 is 15 amino acids. Germline values: CDR1 ENHRY, CDR2 SYGVKD. The CDR3 nucleotides read TGTGCCATCAGTGAGAAGGCAGGTGGGCCCTATGGCTACACCTTC. This encodes CAISEKAGGPYGYTF.

The genes are TRBV18 and TRBJ1-2, with 9 bases aligning to TRBD1. The CDR3 has 14 residues. Trimming cost V 3 bases and J 4 bases; bases outside gene matches: 3. In germline, CDR1 is KGHSH, CDR2 LQKENI. CDR3 sequence reads: CASSPVDRGYGYTF. The CDR3 DNA follows: TGTGCCAGCTCACCGGTGGACAGGGGCTATGGCTACACCTTC.